This T cell receptor (beta chain) was retrieved from a study of cytomegalovirus exposure and HLA in healthy donors. Looking at the study overall: Falling in the Caucasian-associated ancestry cluster were 81% of 398 genotyped donors. Overall study results and limits: No immune exposure information besides CMV serostatus was available. A later analysis reportedly found fewer N-insertions in an Asian-associated ancestry cluster than the roughly 680-donor mean. In vitro checks showed that a few CMV-associated chains really do target CMV antigens.

The CDR3 covers 15 residues. V dropped 3 bases and J dropped 0 bases, with 8 bases sitting between them. Germline V gene lookup returns CDR1 MGHDK and CDR2 SYGVNS. Turning to this clone: Its antigen is currently unknown.

Researchers ran the PCR with 60 Vbeta and 13 Jbeta primers. Profiled with immunoSEQ multiplex PCR; TCRdb holds only in-frame clones, not every one. This specimen shows about 84,000 clones; the ten leading clones hold about 0.5%. The receptor comes from a man in his fifties in good health and CMV-seronegative. The sample comprised PBMCs. The V gene is TRBV25-1, the J gene TRBJ1-4; D is ambiguous. The CDR3 nucleotides read TGTGCCAGCAGTGATTCCAGGCCAACTAATGAAAAACTGTTTTTT. Amino acid sequence: CASSDSRPTNEKLFF.